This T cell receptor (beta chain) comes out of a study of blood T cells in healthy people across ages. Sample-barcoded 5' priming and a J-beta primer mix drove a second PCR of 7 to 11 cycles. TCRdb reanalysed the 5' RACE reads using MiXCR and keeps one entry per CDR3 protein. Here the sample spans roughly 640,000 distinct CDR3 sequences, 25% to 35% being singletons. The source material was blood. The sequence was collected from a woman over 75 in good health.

The CDR3, as DNA: TGCGCCAGCAGCTGGGGAGGGGACAAAAACATTCAGTACTTC. As protein: CASSWGGDKNIQYF. The chain recombines TRBV5-1 with TRBJ2-4, with 7 bases that match TRBD2. V was pared by 3 bases and J by 3 bases, with 3 bases of the junction left unmatched. CDR3 length: 14 residues. CDR1 is SGHRS, CDR2 YFSETQ, per germline.